A single sample is the source of the 3 T cell receptor beta chains below, sequenced in a study of identical twins. Using its own MiXCR run on the 5' RACE reads, TCRdb lists one record per CDR3 protein. The data show around 530,000 distinct CDR3 sequences, about 15% seen once. These sequences were also reported in another study, on yellow fever vaccine responses in identical twins.

The sample consisted of CD4+ T cells sorted from blood. These receptors were obtained from a woman younger than 35 in good health.

Here the CDR3 reads CASSSSGIAPWNEQFF. The CDR3 bases are TGTGCCAGCAGCTCCAGCGGGATAGCACCATGGAATGAGCAGTTCTTC. This rearrangement joins TRBV7-8 to TRBJ2-1, with TRBD2 matching over 7 bases. Germline trimming cut 4 bases from V and 7 bases from J; bases unmatched to any gene: 13. Germline V gene lookup returns CDR1 SGHVS and CDR2 FQNEAQ. The CDR3 extends over 16 amino acids.

This clonotype appeared once. V usage is TRBV10-2 and J usage is TRBJ2-1; 7 nucleotides match TRBD2. Germline V lookup: CDR1 WSHSY, CDR2 SAAADI. V lost 7 bases, J lost 5 bases, and 8 bases stayed unmatched. The CDR3 has 14 residues. The CDR3 DNA sequence: TGCGCCAGCATTATGACTAGCTCTAACAATGAGCAGTTCTTC. Translated, it gives CASIMTSSNNEQFF.

The rearrangement links TRBV10-3 to TRBJ2-5; D not resolved. The length of the CDR3 is 15 residues. The V gene lost 2 bases and the J gene lost 0 bases, with 10 bases spanning the gap. Germline V lookup: CDR1 ENHRY, CDR2 SYGVKD. CDR3 amino acids: CAISETDTNQETQYF. The DNA for the CDR3 is TGTGCCATCAGTGAGACCGACACAAACCAAGAGACCCAGTACTTC.